Listed here is a single TCR beta chain. The antigen is undetermined. Single viable CD3+CD4+CD8-CD45RO+ cells were sorted as the memory CD4+ T cells. Positive selection with CD4 microbeads enriched total CD4+ T cells. The method was immunoSEQ multiplex PCR; TCRdb's version includes in-frame clones alone and lacks a portion of them. The data show under 40,000 clones, around 80% seen once. These data come from a study of memory CD4+ T cells and cytomegalovirus serostatus. Background on the study: This sample comes from healthy Belgian adults, several CMV seropositive, some 22 seronegative. The study, taken as a whole, reports: Suggested: most of the CMV-linked TCR signature lies in CD4+ memory cells. CD4+ memory repertoires contained about 40% of the 164 reported CMV TCRbeta sequences.

The V gene end was trimmed by 4 bases and the J gene end by 2 bases; junction bases not matched to a gene: 0. This CDR3 spans 13 amino acids. From germline, CDR1 is MGHRA and CDR2 YSYEKL. This receptor was taken from an adult in good health and CMV-seropositive. Sequencing input: memory CD4+ T cells from blood. V gene TRBV4-1 combines with J gene TRBJ2-5; 8 nucleotides agree with TRBD1. The CDR3 sequence is CASSRQGQETQYF. CDR3 nucleotides: TGCGCCAGCAGCCGACAGGGGCAAGAGACCCAGTACTTC.